This T cell receptor (beta chain) was documented in a study of follicular helper T cells after annual influenza vaccination. Study-level points and caveats: Yearly vaccinations repeatedly recalled conserved clonotypes in ICOS+CD38+ cTfh. Most later recoveries of Day 7 ICOS+CD38+ clones were ICOS-CD38- cTfh.

Germline values: CDR1 MDHEN, CDR2 SYDVKM. Trimming removed 8 bases from V and 7 bases from J, with 15 bases in between. This CDR3 is built from 14 residues. Repertoires were generated with immunoSEQ multiplex PCR, while TCRdb's copy carries only in-frame clones and drops some. The sample has 9,500 or so clones, 75% to 85% seen once. A remark on this clone: The target antigen is unknown.

Time point here: 2015-2016 season, 7 days after influenza vaccination. Sorted cTfh were non-naive CD4+CXCR5+PD-1+, either ICOS+CD38+ or ICOS-CD38-. The sequence derives from an adult who received the influenza vaccine. The V gene is TRBV28, the J gene TRBJ1-6; D is unclear. Specimen: CXCR5+ CD38- circulating T follicular helper cells from blood, collected 7 days after influenza vaccination. This sample's subset: circulating Tfh, non-naive CD4+CXCR5+PD-1+ (ICOS+CD38+ or ICOS-CD38-). The DNA of the CDR3 is TGTGCCAGCTTCGGAAATAGCCCAAATTCACCCCTCCACTTT. It translates to CASFGNSPNSPLHF.